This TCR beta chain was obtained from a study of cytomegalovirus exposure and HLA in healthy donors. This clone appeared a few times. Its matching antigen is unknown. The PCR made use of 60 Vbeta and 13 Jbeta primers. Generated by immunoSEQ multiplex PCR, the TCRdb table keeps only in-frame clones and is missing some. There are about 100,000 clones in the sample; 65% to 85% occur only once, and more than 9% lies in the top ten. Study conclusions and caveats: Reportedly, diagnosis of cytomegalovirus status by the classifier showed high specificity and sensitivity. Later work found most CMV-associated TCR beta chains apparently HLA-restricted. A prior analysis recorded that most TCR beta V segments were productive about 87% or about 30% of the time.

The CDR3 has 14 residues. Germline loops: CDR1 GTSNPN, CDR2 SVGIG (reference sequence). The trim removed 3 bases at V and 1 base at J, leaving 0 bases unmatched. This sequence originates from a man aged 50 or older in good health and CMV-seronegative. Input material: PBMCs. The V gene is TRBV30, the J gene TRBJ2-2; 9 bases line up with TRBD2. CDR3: CAWRLAGNTGELFF. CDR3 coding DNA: TGTGCCTGGAGACTAGCGGGGAACACCGGGGAGCTGTTTTTT.